Listed below are T cell receptor beta chains from one sample, sequenced in a study of blood T cell repertoires in COVID-19. Method: immunoSEQ multiplex PCR; TCRdb's copy keeps in-frame clones and lacks some. The top ten clones hold roughly 11% of a sample with roughly 140,000 clones, more than 80% of them seen once. The specimen was peripheral blood. The receptor source for this set is a woman of 80 years or more with acute or convalescent COVID-19. The CDR3 runs from the conserved cysteine through the conserved F or W. The order of the fields is V gene, J gene, clone size, CDR3 protein. The listing skips clone size in some rows; elsewhere it reads once, few, many or a size class.

TRBV5-4	TRBJ1-2	-	CASMRQGVNYGYTF
TRBV30	TRBJ2-1	once	CAWSHDTYNEQFF
TRBV30	TRBJ1-2	once	CAWSEGAYDGYTF
TRBV7-2	TRBJ2-7	few	CASSLVAGGTPYEQYF
TRBV28	TRBJ1-2	-	CASSLSNYGYTF
TRBV23-1	TRBJ1-1	once	CASSRRDPRGVNTEAFF
TRBV5-1	TRBJ1-1	-	CASSSQGQNTEAFF
TRBV6-5	TRBJ1-1	-	CASGNGGTIEAFF
TRBV7-9	TRBJ1-1	-	CASSPRQLRTGSHTEAFF
TRBV6-5	TRBJ1-1	-	CASQTANTEAFF
TRBV5-1	TRBJ1-6	-	CASSLAGGYNSPLHF
TRBV9	TRBJ2-5	-	CASSVVGGEGTQYF
TRBV10-3	TRBJ2-2	-	CAISELATSNTGELFF
TRBV30	TRBJ1-3	-	CAWSVGGLSGNTIYF
TRBV2	TRBJ2-1	-	CASMSRGLASYNEQFF
TRBV6-2/TRBV6-3	TRBJ1-6	few	CASSYSSRVESPLHF
TRBV18	TRBJ2-2	-	CASSPGTGGRLSGELFF
TRBV5-4	TRBJ1-4	-	CASSLESGEKLFF
TRBV5-8	TRBJ1-2	few	CASTLGGAYGYTF
TRBV13	TRBJ1-4	-	CASSYRQGAKAWDEKLFF